This is a list of T cell receptor beta chains from one sample in a study of T cell responses to AZD1222 COVID-19 vaccine. TCRdb keeps only in-frame clones here, not all; method: immunoSEQ multiplex PCR. The top ten hold 8.7% of the sample, which has about 83,000 clones, 86% seen once. The material sequenced was peripheral blood, taken on day 0 of AZD1222 vaccination. The receptors were gathered from an adult in good health. CDR3s include the opening cysteine and the closing phenylalanine or tryptophan. D genes are given only for firm matches. Clone size is given for some rows only: seen once, a few or many times, or a class if the clone is expanded.

v_gene,abundance,j_gene,d_gene,CDR3aa,CDR3nt
TRBV7-9,-,TRBJ2-2,TRBD2,CASSLGLAGHTGELFF,TGTGCCAGCAGCTTAGGCCTAGCGGGTCACACCGGGGAGCTGTTTTTT
TRBV11-1,-,TRBJ1-1,TRBD1,CASSPRQGSMNTEAFF,TGTGCCAGCAGCCCACGACAGGGATCAATGAACACTGAAGCTTTCTTT
TRBV28,once,TRBJ2-7,-,CASSPNPGGLSAFDEQYF,TGTGCCAGCAGTCCCAACCCTGGGGGACTGTCGGCCTTCGACGAGCAGTACTTC
TRBV4-3,few,TRBJ2-1,TRBD2,CASSQDGFSGNREQFF,TGCGCCAGCAGCCAAGACGGCTTCAGCGGGAATCGTGAGCAGTTCTTC
TRBV27,-,TRBJ2-3,-,CATAYGTDTQYF,TGTGCCACCGCATACGGCACAGATACGCAGTATTTT
TRBV4-1,-,TRBJ1-6,-,CASSQDASPLHF,TGCGCCAGCAGCCAAGACGCGTCACCCCTCCACTTT
TRBV5-1,once,TRBJ1-4,-,CASSPPAGDNEKLFF,TGCGCCAGCAGCCCCCCCGCAGGGGATAATGAAAAACTGTTTTTT
TRBV14,-,TRBJ2-5,TRBD2,CASNPGTSLETQYF,TGTGCCAGCAACCCCGGGACTAGTCTTGAGACCCAGTACTTC
TRBV5-1,-,TRBJ2-2,-,CASSLGFPGTGELFF,TGCGCCAGCAGCTTGGGGTTTCCGGGAACCGGGGAGCTGTTTTTT
TRBV28,-,TRBJ1-5,-,CASRISNQPQHF,TGTGCCAGCAGGATAAGCAATCAGCCCCAGCATTTT
TRBV6-5,-,TRBJ1-6,TRBD1,CASSYSGQGDNSPLHF,TGTGCCAGCAGTTACTCAGGACAGGGCGATAATTCACCCCTCCACTTT
TRBV5-8,once,TRBJ2-1,-,CASSTDQGIFYNEQFF,TGTGCCAGCAGCACCGACCAGGGAATCTTCTACAATGAGCAGTTCTTC
TRBV7-6,-,TRBJ2-5,-,CASSFEGETQYF,TGTGCCAGCAGCTTCGAGGGGGAGACCCAGTACTTC
TRBV6-2/TRBV6-3,-,TRBJ2-1,TRBD2,CASSTTSAYPYNEQFF,TGTGCCAGCAGCACGACTAGCGCCTACCCTTACAATGAGCAGTTCTTC
TRBV6-2/TRBV6-3,once,TRBJ2-1,-,CASSLERGHEQFF,TGTGCCAGCAGTTTGGAAAGGGGCCATGAGCAGTTCTTC
TRBV6-5,-,TRBJ2-3,-,CASSYVGFASTDTQYF,TGTGCCAGCAGTTATGTGGGTTTTGCTAGCACAGATACGCAGTATTTT
TRBV9,-,TRBJ1-1,-,CASSVGIREKKDTEAFF,TGTGCCAGCAGCGTAGGTATTAGGGAGAAGAAGGACACTGAAGCTTTCTTT
TRBV27,-,TRBJ1-1,-,CASSLFNTNTEAFF,TGTGCCAGCAGTTTATTCAACACGAACACTGAAGCTTTCTTT
TRBV5-1,-,TRBJ2-5,-,CASSLAGGGNSHPQETQYF,TGCGCCAGCAGCTTGGCCGGGGGCGGGAACAGTCACCCACAAGAGACCCAGTACTTC
TRBV24-1,-,TRBJ1-5,TRBD1,CATSDRRTGSNQPQHF,TGTGCCACCAGTGATCGGCGGACAGGAAGCAATCAGCCCCAGCATTTT
TRBV7-2,-,TRBJ2-5,-,CASSLTGSGWGETQYF,TGTGCCAGCAGCTTAACGGGTTCAGGGTGGGGAGAGACCCAGTACTTC
TRBV27,-,TRBJ1-6,-,CASRSPSWRDNSPLHF,TGTGCCAGCAGATCCCCCTCGTGGCGGGACAATTCACCCCTCCACTTT
TRBV5-8,-,TRBJ1-2,-,CASSLASLGGYGYTF,TGTGCCAGCAGCTTGGCCTCATTAGGGGGCTATGGCTACACCTTC
TRBV10-3,-,TRBJ1-5,-,CAISEAEDQPQHF,TGTGCCATCAGTGAGGCCGAGGATCAGCCCCAGCATTTT
TRBV30,-,TRBJ1-2,TRBD1,CAHRTGANYGYTF,TGTGCCCACCGGACAGGGGCTAACTATGGCTACACCTTC
TRBV4-1,few,TRBJ1-2,-,CASSQEAARLKGGYTF,TGCGCCAGCAGCCAAGAGGCGGCCCGGCTTAAAGGTGGCTACACCTTC
TRBV6-1,-,TRBJ2-1,-,CASSEYGSSYNEQFF,TGTGCCAGCAGTGAATACGGGAGCTCCTACAATGAGCAGTTCTTC
TRBV7-3,-,TRBJ2-2,-,CASSPVGAGELFF,TGTGCCAGCAGCCCCGTTGGGGCCGGGGAGCTGTTTTTT